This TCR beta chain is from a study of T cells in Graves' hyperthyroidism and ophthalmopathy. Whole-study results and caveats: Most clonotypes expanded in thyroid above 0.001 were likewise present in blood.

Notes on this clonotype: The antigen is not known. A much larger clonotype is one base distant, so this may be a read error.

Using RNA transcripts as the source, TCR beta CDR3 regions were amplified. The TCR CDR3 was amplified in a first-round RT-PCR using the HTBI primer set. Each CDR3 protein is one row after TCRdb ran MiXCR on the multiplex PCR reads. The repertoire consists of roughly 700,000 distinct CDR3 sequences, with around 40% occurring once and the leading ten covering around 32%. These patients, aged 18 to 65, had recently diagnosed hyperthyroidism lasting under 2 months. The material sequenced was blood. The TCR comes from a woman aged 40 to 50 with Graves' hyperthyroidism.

The CDR3 DNA follows: TGTGCCAGCAGTGATGGAACCTGGAACACTGAAGCTTTCTTT. Translating gives CASSDGTWNTEAFF. The chain links TRBV12-3 or TRBV12-4 to TRBJ1-1; D remains unclear. The CDR3 spans 14 residues. V was trimmed by 5 bases and J by 1 base, leaving 11 bases between them.